Following are 17 T cell receptor beta chains from one sample sequenced in a study of blood T cell repertoires in COVID-19. The repertoire was sequenced with immunoSEQ multiplex PCR; TCRdb's copy has only in-frame clones and lacks some. The sample consists of 160,000 or so clones, under 95% of them appearing once. Sequencing was carried out using peripheral blood. The source is a man between 18 and 29 years old with acute or convalescent COVID-19.

V and J are TRBV6-5 and TRBJ2-1; 7 nucleotides match TRBD2. This CDR3 is built from 13 residues. The J segment lost 6 bases and the V segment lost 6 bases, leaving 5 bases of the junction unmatched. Germline V gives CDR1 MNHEY, CDR2 SVGAGI. The CDR3, as DNA: TGTGCCAGCAGCTCCGGGAGGATCAATGAGCAGTTCTTC. Translated: CASSSGRINEQFF.

The chain joins TRBV2 to TRBJ2-7; 12 bases agree with TRBD2. Trimming took 5 bases from V and 5 from J; bases not matched to a gene: 4. The length of the CDR3 is 14 residues. Germline CDR1 and CDR2: SNHLY and FYNNEI. The CDR3 loop is CASSLLAGGNEQYF. The CDR3 bases are TGTGCCAGCAGTCTACTAGCGGGAGGTAACGAGCAGTACTTC.

The chain joins TRBV6-5 to TRBJ2-1, with D maybe TRBD2 (6 bases). CDR1 MNHEY and CDR2 SVGAGI come from the germline V gene. This CDR3 has 14 residues. The V end was cut by 6 bases, the J end by 4 bases, with 13 bases between. The CDR3 is CASRREQQYNEQFF. DNA for the CDR3: TGTGCCAGCAGACGGGAGCAGCAATACAATGAGCAGTTCTTC.

This chain connects TRBV2 to TRBJ2-3; 9 bases agree with TRBD2. This CDR3 has 15 amino acids. J lost 6 bases, V lost 5 bases, and 9 bases had no gene match. CDR1 SNHLY and CDR2 FYNNEI come from the germline V gene. CDR3 DNA sequence: TGTGCCAGCAGTACTATAGCGGGGGTACAGGATACGCAGTATTTT. Translated, it gives CASSTIAGVQDTQYF.

The chain is built from TRBV9 and TRBJ1-3; 7 positions match TRBD1. V gave up 2 bases and J gave up 0 bases; unmatched junction bases: 5. This CDR3 has 16 amino acids. Germline V lookup: CDR1 SGDLS, CDR2 YYNGEE. The CDR3 nucleotides read TGTGCCAGCAGCGTCACAGGGGCCAGCTCTGGAAACACCATATATTTT. Its protein product is CASSVTGASSGNTIYF.

The chain joins TRBV19 to TRBJ2-3, with TRBD2 as a possible D gene (6 bases). Per the germline V gene, CDR1 is LNHDA and CDR2 is SQIVND (reference sequence). The CDR3 is 15 amino acids. V gave up 2 bases and J gave up 0 bases, with 9 bases separating them. The CDR3 here is CASSIPGTSTDTQYF. CDR3 DNA: TGTGCCAGTAGTATACCCGGGACTAGCACAGATACGCAGTATTTT.

The CDR3 region has the DNA TGTGCCAGCAGTTTAATTAACGAGCAGTACTTC. It specifies CASSLINEQYF. V gene TRBV12-3 or TRBV12-4 combines with J gene TRBJ2-7; D is unclear. The CDR3 runs 11 residues. V was trimmed by 2 bases and J by 5 bases, leaving 4 bases between them.

The V gene is TRBV19, the J gene TRBJ2-3; D not resolved. The CDR3 is 14 amino acids. Germline V gene data show CDR1 as LNHDA and CDR2 as SQIVND (reference sequence). V was shortened by 7 bases and J by 4 bases, with 15 bases between the two germline ends. The DNA of the CDR3 is TGTGCCAGTAAGAAACTCGGAGTAGCAGATACGCAGTATTTT. It codes for CASKKLGVADTQYF.

The chain recombines TRBV9 with TRBJ2-1; 16 bases agree with TRBD2. The germline gives CDR1 SGDLS, CDR2 YYNGEE. This CDR3 has 16 amino acids. Trimming removed 3 bases from V and 8 bases from J; junction bases left unmatched: 5. CDR3 sequence (DNA): TGTGCCAGCAGCGCCACCGGGACTAGCGGGAGGGATGAGCAGTTCTTC. Translated, it gives CASSATGTSGRDEQFF.

The chain uses TRBV4-1 and TRBJ1-1; D is ambiguous. V lost 4 bases and J 5 bases, leaving 11 bases between the germline ends. The V gene's germline CDR1 is MGHRA and CDR2 YSYEKL. CDR3 size: 13 residues. The CDR3 reads CASSPSVSTEAFF. Here the CDR3 DNA reads TGCGCCAGCAGCCCTTCCGTTTCTACTGAAGCTTTCTTT.

V usage is TRBV5-8 and J usage is TRBJ2-3, with 9 positions matching TRBD1. Per germline, CDR1 SGHTS and CDR2 YDEGEE. CDR3 length: 15 residues. The V gene end was trimmed by 0 bases and the J gene end by 4 bases; junction bases not matched to a gene: 3. The chain's CDR3 is CASSLGTGVADTQYF. The CDR3, as DNA: TGTGCCAGCAGCTTGGGGACAGGGGTAGCAGATACGCAGTATTTT.

A note on this clone: The identical CDR3 is also encoded by other nucleotide sequences in the sample. The chain recombines TRBV24-1 with TRBJ2-6; TRBD2 matches at 7 bases. V lost 1 base to trimming and J lost 7 bases; unmatched junction nucleotides: 12. The CDR3 is 18 amino acids. Germline CDR1 is KGHDR and CDR2 is SFDVKD. CDR3 region: CATSDLKGGDFRANVLTF. The CDR3 DNA reads as TGTGCCACCAGTGATTTAAAGGGAGGGGACTTTAGAGCCAACGTCCTGACTTTC.

The chain uses TRBV6-4 and TRBJ2-5; 7 nucleotides match TRBD2. The length of the CDR3 is 13 residues. The trim removed 4 bases at V and 5 bases at J, leaving 4 bases unmatched. CDR1 and CDR2 (germline): MRHNA, SNTAGT. CDR3 loop: CASSADSGETQYF. The CDR3 DNA is TGTGCCAGCAGTGCCGATAGCGGGGAGACCCAGTACTTC.

This clone counts as medium-sized (0.01 to 0.1%). The rearrangement links TRBV5-4 to TRBJ1-2, with a weak D call TRBD1 (6 bases). Germline V lookup: CDR1 SGHNT, CDR2 YYREEE (reference sequence). V lost 0 bases, J lost 6 bases, and 9 bases lay in between. The length of the CDR3 is 13 residues. CDR3 nucleotide sequence: TGTGCCAGCAGCTTGGCAGGGGTTGATGGCTACACCTTC. Translating it yields CASSLAGVDGYTF.

This chain links TRBV6-6 with TRBJ2-7, with D perhaps matching TRBD1 (6 bases). CDR3 length: 15 amino acids. CDR1 and CDR2 (germline): MNHNY, SVGAGI (reference sequence). Trimming removed 3 bases from V and 3 bases from J, with 15 bases in between. The CDR3 coding sequence is TGTGCCAGCAGTTATTCCGGACAGAAAGACTACGAGCAGTACTTC. Amino acids: CASSYSGQKDYEQYF.

This chain uses TRBV9 with TRBJ1-2, with D possibly matching TRBD1 (5 bases). Germline CDR1 and CDR2: SGDLS and YYNGEE. The CDR3 is made up of 13 amino acids. Trimming stripped 3 bases from V and 5 bases from J, with 11 bases between. Here the CDR3 DNA reads TGTGCCAGCAGCGCCGTTCAGGGTTATGGCTACACCTTC. Translated, it gives CASSAVQGYGYTF.

The chain links TRBV9 to TRBJ1-6; D remains unclear. Germline V gene sequence: CDR1 SGDLS, CDR2 YYNGEE. The CDR3 runs to 13 residues. Trimming stripped 0 bases from V and 10 bases from J, with 8 bases between. DNA of the CDR3: TGTGCCAGCAGCGTAGATGCAGTATCACCCCTCCACTTT. Amino acids: CASSVDAVSPLHF. Complete variable domain (other parts from reference TRBV9 and TRBJ1-6): DSGVTQTPKHLITATGQRVTLRCSPRSGDLSVYWYQQSLDQGLQFLIQYYNGEERAKGNILERFSAQQFPDLHSELNLSSLELGDSALYFCASSVDAVSPLHFGNGTRLTVT.